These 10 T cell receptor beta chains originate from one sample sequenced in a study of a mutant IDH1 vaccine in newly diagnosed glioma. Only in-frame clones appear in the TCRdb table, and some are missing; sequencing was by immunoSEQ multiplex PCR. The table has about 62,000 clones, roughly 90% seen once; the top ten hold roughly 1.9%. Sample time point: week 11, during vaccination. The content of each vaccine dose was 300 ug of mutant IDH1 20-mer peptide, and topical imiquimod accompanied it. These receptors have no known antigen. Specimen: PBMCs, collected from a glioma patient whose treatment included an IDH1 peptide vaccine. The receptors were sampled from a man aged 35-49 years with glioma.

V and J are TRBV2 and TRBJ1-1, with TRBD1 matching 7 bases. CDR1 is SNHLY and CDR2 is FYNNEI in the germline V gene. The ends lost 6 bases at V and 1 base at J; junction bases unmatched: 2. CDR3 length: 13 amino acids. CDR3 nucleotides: TGTGCCAGCAGAAGGACAGGGAACACTGAAGCTTTCTTT. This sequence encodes CASRRTGNTEAFF.

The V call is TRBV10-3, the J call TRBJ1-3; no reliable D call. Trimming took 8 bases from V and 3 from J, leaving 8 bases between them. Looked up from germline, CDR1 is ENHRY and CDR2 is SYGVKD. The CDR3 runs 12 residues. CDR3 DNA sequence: TGTGCCATCCAGAGCGATGGAAACACCATATATTTT. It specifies CAIQSDGNTIYF.

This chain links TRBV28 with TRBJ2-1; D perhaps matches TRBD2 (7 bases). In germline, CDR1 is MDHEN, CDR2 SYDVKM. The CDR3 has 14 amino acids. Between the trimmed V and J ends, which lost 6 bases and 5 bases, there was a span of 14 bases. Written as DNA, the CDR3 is TGTGCCAGCAGAAGGGGGGGAGTGGACAATGAGCAGTTCTTC. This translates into CASRRGGVDNEQFF. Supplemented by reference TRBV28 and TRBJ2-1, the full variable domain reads DVKVTQSSRYLVKRTGEKVFLECVQDMDHENMFWYRQDPGLGLRLIYFSYDVKMKEKGDIPEGYSVSREKKERFSLILESASTNQTSMYLCASRRGGVDNEQFFGPGTRLTVL.

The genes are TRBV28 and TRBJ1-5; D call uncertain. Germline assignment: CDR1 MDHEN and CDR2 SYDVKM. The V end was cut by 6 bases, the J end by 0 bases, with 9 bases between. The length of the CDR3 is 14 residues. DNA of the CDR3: TGTGCCAGCAGCCCCGAATATAGCAATCAGCCCCAGCATTTT. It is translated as CASSPEYSNQPQHF.

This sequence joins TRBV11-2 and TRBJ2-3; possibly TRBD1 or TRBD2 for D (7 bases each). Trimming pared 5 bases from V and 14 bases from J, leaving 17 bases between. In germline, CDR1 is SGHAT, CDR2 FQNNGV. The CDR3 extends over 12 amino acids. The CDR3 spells CASSQGGRTRYF. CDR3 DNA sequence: TGTGCCAGCAGCCAGGGGGGGCGTACTCGGTATTTT.

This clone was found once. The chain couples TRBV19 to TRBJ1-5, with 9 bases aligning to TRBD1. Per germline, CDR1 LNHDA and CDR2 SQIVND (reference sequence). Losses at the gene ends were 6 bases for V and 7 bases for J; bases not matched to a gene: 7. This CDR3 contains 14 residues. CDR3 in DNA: TGTGCCAGTAGGACACAGGGGGCTGAACAGCCCCAGCATTTT. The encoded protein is CASRTQGAEQPQHF.

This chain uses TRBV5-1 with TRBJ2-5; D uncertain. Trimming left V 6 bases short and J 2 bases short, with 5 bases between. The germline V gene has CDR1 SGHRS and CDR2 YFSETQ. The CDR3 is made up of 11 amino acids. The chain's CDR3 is CASNFQETQYF. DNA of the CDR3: TGCGCCAGCAACTTTCAAGAGACCCAGTACTTC. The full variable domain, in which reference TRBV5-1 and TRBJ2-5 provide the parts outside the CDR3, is KAGVTQTPRYLIKTRGQQVTLSCSPISGHRSVSWYQQTPGQGLQFLFEYFSETQRNKGNFPGRFSGRQFSNSRSEMNVSTLELGDSALYLCASNFQETQYFGPGTRLLVL.

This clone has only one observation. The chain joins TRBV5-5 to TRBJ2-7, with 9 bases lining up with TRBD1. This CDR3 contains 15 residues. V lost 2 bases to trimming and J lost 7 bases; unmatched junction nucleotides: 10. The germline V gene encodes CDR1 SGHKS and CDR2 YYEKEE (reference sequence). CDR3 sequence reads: CASSLAGQGVWEQYV. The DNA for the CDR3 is TGTGCCAGCAGCTTAGCGGGACAGGGAGTTTGGGAGCAGTACGTC.

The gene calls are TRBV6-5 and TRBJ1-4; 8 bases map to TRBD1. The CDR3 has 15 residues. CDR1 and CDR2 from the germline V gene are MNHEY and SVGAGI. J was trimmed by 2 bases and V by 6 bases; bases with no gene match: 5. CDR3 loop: CASSRAGGTNEKLFF. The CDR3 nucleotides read TGTGCCAGCAGCCGTGCAGGGGGCACTAATGAAAAACTGTTTTTT.

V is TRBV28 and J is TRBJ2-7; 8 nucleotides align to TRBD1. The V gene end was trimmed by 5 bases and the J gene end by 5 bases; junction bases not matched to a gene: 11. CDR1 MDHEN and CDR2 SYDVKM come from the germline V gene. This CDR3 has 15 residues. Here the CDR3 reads CASSPGQAFGDEQYV. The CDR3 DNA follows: TGTGCCAGCAGTCCGGGACAGGCTTTCGGTGACGAGCAGTACGTC.